This T cell receptor (beta chain) is from a study of brain metastases from non-small cell lung cancer. Findings of the study overall: Metastases had sparse T cells but largely shared repertoires with primaries. In about 62% of brain metastases, T-cell clones were expanded compared with matched primary tumors. T-cell infiltration was lower in brain metastases than primaries (P < 0.001).

The table came from immunoSEQ multiplex PCR; TCRdb's copy has only in-frame clones and leaves some out. The table has 14,000 to 15,000 clones, about 85% seen once. A word on this clone: Its antigen is as yet unknown.

The CDR3 is 16 amino acids. V lost 4 bases and J 5 bases, leaving 18 bases between the germline ends. Looked up from germline, CDR1 is SGDLS and CDR2 is YYNGEE. The receptor comes from a donor over 35 with non-small cell lung cancer. Sequencing used primary lung tumor tissue. The chain joins TRBV9 to TRBJ1-4, with D possibly TRBD1 on 5 matching bases. CDR3 in DNA: TGTGCCAGCAGCCTAGAACCGGGACGAAGAAATGAAAAACTGTTTTTT. This encodes CASSLEPGRRNEKLFF.